This T cell receptor (beta chain) was obtained from a study of Ad26.COV2.S vaccination and SARS-CoV-2 variants. Notes on this clone: Its matching antigen is unknown.

The study, taken as a whole, reports: Following vaccination, spike-specific CD8+ and CD4+ T cell responses reportedly exhibited substantial breadth. Recipients of vaccine and of placebo showed similar breadth of their non-spike TCR repertoires.

Treatment of the sample: 15 to 20 received Ad26.COV2.S at low or high dose, single or two shots; 5 received placebo; per-sample allocation not given. Sample collection was performed on day 63 after the first vaccine or placebo injection. This CDR3 spans 14 amino acids. Germline V gene data show CDR1 as MNHEY and CDR2 as SVGAGI. V was trimmed by 8 bases and J by 3 bases, leaving 13 bases between them. Assay used: immunoSEQ multiplex PCR; TCRdb lists only in-frame clones, some missing. The sample carries under 600,000 clones, roughly 87% recorded once. Sequencing used peripheral blood, obtained in a trial of Ad26.COV2.S vaccine versus placebo. This receptor was identified in a person between 18 and 65 years old who received the Ad26.COV2.S COVID-19 vaccine or a placebo. This rearrangement joins TRBV6-5 to TRBJ2-2, with D possibly TRBD2 on 5 matching bases. CDR3 nucleotide sequence: TGTGCCAGCGCAAACGGACTGGACACCGGGGAGCTGTTTTTT. This gives the protein CASANGLDTGELFF.